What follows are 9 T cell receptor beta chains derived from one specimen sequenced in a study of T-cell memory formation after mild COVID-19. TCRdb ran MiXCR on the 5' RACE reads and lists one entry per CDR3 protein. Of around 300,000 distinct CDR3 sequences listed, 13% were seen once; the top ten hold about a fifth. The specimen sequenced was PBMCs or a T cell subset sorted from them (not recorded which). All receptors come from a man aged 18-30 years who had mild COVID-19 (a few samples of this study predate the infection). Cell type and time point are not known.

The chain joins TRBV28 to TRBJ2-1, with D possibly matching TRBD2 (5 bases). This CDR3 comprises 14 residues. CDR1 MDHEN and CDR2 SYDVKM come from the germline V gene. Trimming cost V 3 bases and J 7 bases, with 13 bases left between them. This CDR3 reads CASSFRTRTNEQFF. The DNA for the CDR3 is TGTGCCAGCAGTTTTAGAACTAGGACGAATGAGCAGTTCTTC. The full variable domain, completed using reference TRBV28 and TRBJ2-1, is DVKVTQSSRYLVKRTGEKVFLECVQDMDHENMFWYRQDPGLGLRLIYFSYDVKMKEKGDIPEGYSVSREKKERFSLILESASTNQTSMYLCASSFRTRTNEQFFGPGTRLTVL.

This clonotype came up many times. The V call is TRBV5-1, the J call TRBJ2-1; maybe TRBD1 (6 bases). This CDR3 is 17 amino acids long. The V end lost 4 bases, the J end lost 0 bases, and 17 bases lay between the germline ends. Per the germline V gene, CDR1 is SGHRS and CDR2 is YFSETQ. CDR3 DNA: TGCGCCAGCAGCCGCGTACTGACAGGAAGCTCCTACAATGAGCAGTTCTTC. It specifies CASSRVLTGSSYNEQFF. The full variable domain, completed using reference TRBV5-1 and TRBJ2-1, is KAGVTQTPRYLIKTRGQQVTLSCSPISGHRSVSWYQQTPGQGLQFLFEYFSETQRNKGNFPGRFSGRQFSNSRSEMNVSTLELGDSALYLCASSRVLTGSSYNEQFFGPGTRLTVL.

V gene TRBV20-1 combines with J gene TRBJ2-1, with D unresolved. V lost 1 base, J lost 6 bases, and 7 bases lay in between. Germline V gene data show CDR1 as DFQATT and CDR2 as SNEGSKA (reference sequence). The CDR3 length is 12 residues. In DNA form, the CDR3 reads TGCAGTGCTAGAGGTGTGGGCAATGAGCAGTTCTTC. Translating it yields CSARGVGNEQFF.

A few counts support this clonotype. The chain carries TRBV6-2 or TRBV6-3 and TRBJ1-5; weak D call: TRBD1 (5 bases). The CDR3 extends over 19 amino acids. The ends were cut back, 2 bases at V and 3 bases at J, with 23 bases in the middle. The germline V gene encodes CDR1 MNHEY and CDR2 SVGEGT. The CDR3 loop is CASSYPRDWEPPNNQPQHF. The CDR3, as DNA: TGTGCCAGCAGTTACCCCAGGGATTGGGAACCCCCTAACAATCAGCCCCAGCATTTT.

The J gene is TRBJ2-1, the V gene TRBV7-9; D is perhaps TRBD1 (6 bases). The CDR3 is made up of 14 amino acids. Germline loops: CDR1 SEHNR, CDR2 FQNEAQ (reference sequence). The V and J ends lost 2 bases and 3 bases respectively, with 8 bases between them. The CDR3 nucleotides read TGTGCCAGCAGCTTATCGGGACACTACAATGAGCAGTTCTTC. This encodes CASSLSGHYNEQFF.

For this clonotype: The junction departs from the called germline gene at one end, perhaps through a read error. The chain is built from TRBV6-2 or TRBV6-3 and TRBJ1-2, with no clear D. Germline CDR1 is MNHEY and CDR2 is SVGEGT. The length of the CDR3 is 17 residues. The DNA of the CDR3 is TGTGCCAGCAGTTACCTCGGGGTTATCCGGACTTACTACGGCTACACCTTC. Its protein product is CASSYLGVIRTYYGYTF.

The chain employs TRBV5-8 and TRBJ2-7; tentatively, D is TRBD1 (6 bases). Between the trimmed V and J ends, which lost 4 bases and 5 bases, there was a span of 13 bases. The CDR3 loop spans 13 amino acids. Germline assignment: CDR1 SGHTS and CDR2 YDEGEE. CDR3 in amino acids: CASSHLRGHEQYF. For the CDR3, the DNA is TGTGCCAGCAGCCACCTCAGGGGCCACGAGCAGTACTTC.

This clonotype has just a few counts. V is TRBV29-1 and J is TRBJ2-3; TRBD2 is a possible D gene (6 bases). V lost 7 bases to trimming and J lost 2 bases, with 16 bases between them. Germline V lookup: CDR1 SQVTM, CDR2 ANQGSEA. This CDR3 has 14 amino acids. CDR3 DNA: TGCAGCGCCGAGGCGGGAAGATTCACAGATACGCAGTATTTT. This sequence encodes CSAEAGRFTDTQYF.

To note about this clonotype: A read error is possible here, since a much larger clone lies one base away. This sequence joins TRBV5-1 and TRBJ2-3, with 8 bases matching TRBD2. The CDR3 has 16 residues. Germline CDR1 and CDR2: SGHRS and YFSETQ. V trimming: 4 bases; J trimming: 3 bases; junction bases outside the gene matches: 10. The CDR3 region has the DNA TGCGCCAGCAGCGACGGGACTAGAGGGGGAACAGATACGCAGTATTTT. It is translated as CASSDGTRGGTDTQYF.